The rows below give T cell receptor beta chains drawn from one sample of a study of regulatory T cells in long-lasting Graves disease. One entry per CDR3 protein results from TCRdb running MiXCR on the multiplex PCR reads. The data show 410,000 or so distinct CDR3 sequences, just under 15% seen once. These same records also appear under a second study, on T cells in Graves' hyperthyroidism and ophthalmopathy.

The specimen comprised peripheral blood mononuclear cells (PBMCs), sampled at new diagnosis, from a patient treated with antithyroid drugs. The origin of the receptors is a woman in her twenties or thirties with Graves disease. CDR3s include the opening cysteine and the closing phenylalanine or tryptophan. The D gene is left open where the match is weak. Clone sizes are given selectively: once, few, many, or a class where the clone is expanded.

j_call v_call clone_size d_call cdr3_nt cdr3_aa
TRBJ2-3 TRBV2 many TRBD1 TGTGCCAGCAGAGACAGGGGCGGCCCCACAGATACGCAGTATTTT CASRDRGGPTDTQYF
TRBJ2-3 TRBV30 many . TGTGCCTGGAGTGTCCTTGGGGGGATTAGCACAGATACGCAGTATTTT CAWSVLGGISTDTQYF
TRBJ2-1 TRBV18 many . TGTGCCAGCTCACCAACGGGGGAGCGGGAGCAGTTCTTC CASSPTGEREQFF
TRBJ2-3 TRBV4-1 . . TGCGCCAGCAGCCCTGAAGGGGTGATCACAGATACGCAGTATTTT CASSPEGVITDTQYF
TRBJ2-5 TRBV11-3 many TRBD1 TGTGCCAGCAGCTCAGGGGGCGGGTCTCAAGAGACCCAGTACTTC CASSSGGGSQETQYF
TRBJ1-1 TRBV30 . TRBD1 TGTGCCTGGGCGGGACAGGGTGGTACTGAAGCTTTCTTT CAWAGQGGTEAFF
TRBJ1-1 TRBV20-1 many . TGCAGTGCTAGAGCTGCCCTTTACACTGAAGCTTTCTTT CSARAALYTEAFF
TRBJ1-2 TRBV20-1 . . TGCAGTGCTACACAGGAGAATGGCTACACCTTC CSATQENGYTF
TRBJ2-5 TRBV5-1 many TRBD2 TGTGCCAGCAGCTTATTGACTAGCGGGAGGAAAGAGACCCAGTACTTC CASSLLTSGRKETQYF
TRBJ1-3 TRBV28 . TRBD1 TGTGCCAGCAGTTTACCGACAGGGTTTGGAAACACCATATATTTT CASSLPTGFGNTIYF
TRBJ2-7 TRBV20-1 few TRBD2 TGCAGTGCTACCCGGACTAGCGGGGGGGAGCAGTACTTC CSATRTSGGEQYF
TRBJ2-5 TRBV30 . TRBD2 TGTGCCTTCCAAGCCGGGACTAGCGGCCAAGAGACCCAGTACTTC CAFQAGTSGQETQYF
TRBJ1-1 TRBV20-1 many TRBD1 TGCAGTGCTAGCGACAGGGGAGTGGGGGACACTGAAGCTTTCTTT CSASDRGVGDTEAFF
TRBJ2-7 TRBV20-1 many TRBD2 TGCAGTGCCATCCCTCAGCGGGATAGCGGGAGATACGAGCAGTACTTC CSAIPQRDSGRYEQYF
TRBJ2-3 TRBV5-1 . . TGCGCCAGCACCCTCGGAGGCTCTAGCACAGATACGCAGTATTTT CASTLGGSSTDTQYF
TRBJ2-2 TRBV13 . TRBD2 TGTGCCAGCAGAAATGCTCAAGCGGGAGGGCGCACCGGGGAGCTGTTTTTT CASRNAQAGGRTGELFF
TRBJ2-1 TRBV15 many TRBD1 TGTGCCACCAGCAGAGGGGGGGCAGGGGGCATGTTCAATGAGCAGTTCTTC CATSRGGAGGMFNEQFF
TRBJ1-4 TRBV7-7 . . TGTGCCAGCAGCTTAGTTAGGCCCGCAACTAATGAAAAACTGTTTTTT CASSLVRPATNEKLFF
TRBJ2-1 TRBV29-1 many TRBD2 TGCAGCGTTGATAGCGGGAGGGGGGTGGGCTCCTACAATGAGCAGTTCTTC CSVDSGRGVGSYNEQFF
TRBJ1-5 TRBV5-1 many . TGCGCCAGCAGCTTACTACCTCCGGGCCTGGGGGGCAATCAGCCCCAGCATTTT CASSLLPPGLGGNQPQHF
TRBJ1-1 TRBV18 many . TGTGCCAGCTCACCACTGGAGGGATTGAACACTGAAGCTTTCTTT CASSPLEGLNTEAFF
TRBJ2-2 TRBV15 . . TGTGCCACCCAAGTCAGAAACACCGGGGAGCTGTTTTTT CATQVRNTGELFF
TRBJ1-1 TRBV12-3/TRBV12-4 few . TGTGCCAGCAGCCCAGAGGGGGGGGCGTACGGTGAAGCTTTCTTT CASSPEGGAYGEAFF
TRBJ2-5 TRBV7-9 many . TGTGCCAGCAGGCCGGAGAGGAGTAAAGAGACCCAGTACTTC CASRPERSKETQYF
TRBJ1-6 TRBV15 . . TGTGCCACCAGCACCTATATTTCACCCCTCCACTTT CATSTYISPLHF
TRBJ2-3 TRBV28 . TRBD2 TGTGCCAGCAGCTCCGGGACTAGCGGGAGGACCACAGATACGCAGTATTTT CASSSGTSGRTTDTQYF
TRBJ2-1 TRBV29-1 few TRBD2 TGCAGCGTCTCAAGCGGGAGGGGGTATGAGCAGTTCTTC CSVSSGRGYEQFF
TRBJ2-7 TRBV5-6 . . TGTGCCAGCAGCTTGGGAGCAGGTCCTGGGGAGCAGTACTTC CASSLGAGPGEQYF
TRBJ2-3 TRBV9 . TRBD1 TGTGCCAGCAGCGTCACAGGGGGCGCGGATACGCAGTATTTT CASSVTGGADTQYF
TRBJ2-3 TRBV7-3 many . TGTGCCAGCAGCCCAAGGGACCGGACTACAGATACGCAGTATTTT CASSPRDRTTDTQYF
TRBJ1-6 TRBV28 . . TGTGCCAGCAGTTTTAATGGGTTAGGCAGGGAGAATTCACCCCTCCACTTT CASSFNGLGRENSPLHF
TRBJ2-1 TRBV24-1 few . TGTGCCACCAGTCTGGGCCCGCGACGCAATGAGCAGTTCTTC CATSLGPRRNEQFF
TRBJ2-7 TRBV29-1 many . TGCAGCGTTGAGAGGAAATACGAGCAGTACTTC CSVERKYEQYF
TRBJ2-7 TRBV11-2 few TRBD1 TGTGCCAGCAGCTTAGAGGGACAGGGGGCGAGCGAGCAGTACTTC CASSLEGQGASEQYF
TRBJ2-7 TRBV20-1 many TRBD2 TGCAGTGCTCGTACTAGGGAGGGAACCTACGAGCAGTACTTC CSARTREGTYEQYF
TRBJ2-1 TRBV19 . . TGTGCCAGTAGTATAGGGGTTAGTAGTCCCGCAAAGAATGAGCAGTTCTTC CASSIGVSSPAKNEQFF
TRBJ2-3 TRBV6-1 . TRBD2 TGTGCCAGCAGCTCCAAAGGGCGGGAGCAGGGCACAGATACGCAGTATTTT CASSSKGREQGTDTQYF
TRBJ2-1 TRBV27 many . TGTGCCAGCAGCCAAACTAGGATCTACAATGAGCAGTTCTTC CASSQTRIYNEQFF
TRBJ1-2 TRBV15 once . TGTGCCACCAGCAGAGGTGTATATGAGGACCCCTACACCTTC CATSRGVYEDPYTF
TRBJ2-5 TRBV5-1 few . TGCGCCAGCAGCTTGGCGGAGGGATGGGAACAAGAGACCCAGTACTTC CASSLAEGWEQETQYF